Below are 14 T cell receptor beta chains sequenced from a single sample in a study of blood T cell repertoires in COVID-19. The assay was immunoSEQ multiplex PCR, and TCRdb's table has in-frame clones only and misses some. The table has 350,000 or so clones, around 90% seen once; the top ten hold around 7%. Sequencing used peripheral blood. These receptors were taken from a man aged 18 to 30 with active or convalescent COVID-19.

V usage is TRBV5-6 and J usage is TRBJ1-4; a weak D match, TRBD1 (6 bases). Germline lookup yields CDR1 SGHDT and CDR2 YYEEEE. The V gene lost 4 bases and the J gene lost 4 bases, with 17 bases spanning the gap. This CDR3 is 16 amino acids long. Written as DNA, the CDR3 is TGTGCCAGCAGCGCCGGGGCGGGGGCGGTTAATGAAAAACTGTTTTTT. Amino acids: CASSAGAGAVNEKLFF.

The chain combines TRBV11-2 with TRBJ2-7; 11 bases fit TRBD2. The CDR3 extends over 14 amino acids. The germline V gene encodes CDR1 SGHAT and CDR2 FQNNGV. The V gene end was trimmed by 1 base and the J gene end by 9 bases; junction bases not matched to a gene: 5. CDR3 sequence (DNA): TGTGCCAGCAGCTTAGGGCTAGCGGGAGGTGGGCAGTACTTC. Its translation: CASSLGLAGGGQYF.

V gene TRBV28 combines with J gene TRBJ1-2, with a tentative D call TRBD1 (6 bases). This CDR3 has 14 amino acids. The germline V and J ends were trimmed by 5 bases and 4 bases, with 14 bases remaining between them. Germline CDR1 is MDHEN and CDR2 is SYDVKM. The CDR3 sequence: CASSTSGVPYGYTF. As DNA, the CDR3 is TGTGCCAGCAGTACATCAGGGGTTCCCTATGGCTACACCTTC.

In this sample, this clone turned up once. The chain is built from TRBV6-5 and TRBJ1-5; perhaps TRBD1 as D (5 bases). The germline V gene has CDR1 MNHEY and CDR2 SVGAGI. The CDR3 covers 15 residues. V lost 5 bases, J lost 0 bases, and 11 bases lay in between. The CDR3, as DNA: TGTGCCAGCAGTCCGCGGGACTATAGCAATCAGCCCCAGCATTTT. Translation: CASSPRDYSNQPQHF.

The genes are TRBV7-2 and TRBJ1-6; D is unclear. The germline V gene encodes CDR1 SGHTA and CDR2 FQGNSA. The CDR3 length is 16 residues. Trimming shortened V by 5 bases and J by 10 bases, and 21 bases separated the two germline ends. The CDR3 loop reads CASSPKTGLRGSPLHF. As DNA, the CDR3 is TGTGCCAGCAGCCCAAAGACCGGGCTTCGGGGATCACCCCTCCACTTT. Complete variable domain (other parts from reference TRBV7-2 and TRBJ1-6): GAGVSQSPSNKVTEKGKDVELRCDPISGHTALYWYRQSLGQGLEFLIYFQGNSAPDKSGLPSDRFSAERTGGSVSTLTIQRTQQEDSAVYLCASSPKTGLRGSPLHFGNGTRLTVT.

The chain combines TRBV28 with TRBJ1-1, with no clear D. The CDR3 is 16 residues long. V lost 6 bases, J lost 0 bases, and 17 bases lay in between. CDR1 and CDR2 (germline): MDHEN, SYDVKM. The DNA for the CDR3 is TGTGCCAGCAGCCAAGGGCCTTTGACTATGAACACTGAAGCTTTCTTT. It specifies CASSQGPLTMNTEAFF.

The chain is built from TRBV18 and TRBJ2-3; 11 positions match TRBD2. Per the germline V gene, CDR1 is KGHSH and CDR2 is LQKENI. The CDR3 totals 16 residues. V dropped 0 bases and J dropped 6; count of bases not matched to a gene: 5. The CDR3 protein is CASSPPLAGGPDTQYF. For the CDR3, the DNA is TGTGCCAGCTCACCACCGCTAGCGGGGGGCCCGGATACGCAGTATTTT.

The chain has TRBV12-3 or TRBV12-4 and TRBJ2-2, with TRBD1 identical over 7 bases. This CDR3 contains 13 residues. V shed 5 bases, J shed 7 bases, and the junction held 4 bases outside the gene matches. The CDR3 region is CASSRGQVGELFF. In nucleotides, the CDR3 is TGTGCCAGCAGTAGGGGGCAGGTCGGGGAGCTGTTTTTT.

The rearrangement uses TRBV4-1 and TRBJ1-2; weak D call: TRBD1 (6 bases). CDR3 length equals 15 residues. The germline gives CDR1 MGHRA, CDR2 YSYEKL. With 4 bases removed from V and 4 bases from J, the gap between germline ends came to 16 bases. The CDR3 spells CASSPRQDRSYGYTF. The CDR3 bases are TGCGCCAGCAGCCCCCGTCAGGACAGATCCTATGGCTACACCTTC.

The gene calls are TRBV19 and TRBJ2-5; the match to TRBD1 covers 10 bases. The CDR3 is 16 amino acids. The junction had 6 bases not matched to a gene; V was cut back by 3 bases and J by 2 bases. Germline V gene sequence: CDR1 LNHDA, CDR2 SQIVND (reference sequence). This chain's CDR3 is CASSIGRTGGQETQYF. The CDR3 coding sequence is TGTGCCAGTAGTATTGGAAGGACAGGGGGGCAAGAGACCCAGTACTTC.

CDR3 loop: CASSTPGQGNSPLHF. The CDR3 nucleotides are TGTGCCAGCAGTACACCGGGACAGGGGAATTCACCCCTCCACTTT. The chain combines TRBV28 with TRBJ1-6; 10 nucleotides align to TRBD1. The CDR3 runs 15 residues. The germline CDR1 and CDR2 sequences are MDHEN and SYDVKM. Unmatched junction bases numbered 5, after V lost 5 bases and J lost 7 bases.

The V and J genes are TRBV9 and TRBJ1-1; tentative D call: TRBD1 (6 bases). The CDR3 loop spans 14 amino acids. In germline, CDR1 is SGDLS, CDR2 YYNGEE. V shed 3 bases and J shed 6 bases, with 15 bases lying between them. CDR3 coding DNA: TGTGCCAGCAGCGGTAAACAGGGAATCGCTGAAGCTTTCTTT. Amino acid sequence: CASSGKQGIAEAFF.

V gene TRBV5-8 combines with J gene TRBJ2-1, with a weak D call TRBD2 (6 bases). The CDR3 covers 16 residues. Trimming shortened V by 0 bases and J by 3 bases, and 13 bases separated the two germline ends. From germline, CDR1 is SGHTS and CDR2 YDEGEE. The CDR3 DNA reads TGTGCCAGCAGCTTGGCCGGGGGAACCATCTACAATGAGCAGTTCTTC. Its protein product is CASSLAGGTIYNEQFF.

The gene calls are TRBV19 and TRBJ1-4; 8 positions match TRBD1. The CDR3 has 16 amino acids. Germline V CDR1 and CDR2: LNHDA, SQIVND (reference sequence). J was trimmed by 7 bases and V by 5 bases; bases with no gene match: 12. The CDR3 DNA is TGTGCCAGTAGTCCTGGACAGGGAGGATTCGGTGAAAAACTGTTTTTT. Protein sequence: CASSPGQGGFGEKLFF.